The T cell receptor (beta chain) under discussion was sequenced for a study of cytomegalovirus exposure and HLA in healthy donors. The CDR3 consists of 16 residues. With 4 bases removed from V and 4 bases from J, the gap between germline ends came to 19 bases. Germline V gives CDR1 SGHTA, CDR2 FQGNSA. The sample holds a few counts of this clone. Antigen unknown. The study, taken as a whole, reports: A later analysis showed TCR association rates differing by HLA locus, peaking at DRB1 and lowest at HLA-C. Later work associated over 15,000 TCR beta sequences with HLA alleles at 0.05 false discovery rate. Excluded were some V segments that proved indistinguishable, including TRBV6-2 and TRBV6-3.

The PCR contained 60 Vbeta and 13 Jbeta primers. Assay: immunoSEQ multiplex PCR; the TCRdb copy retains only in-frame clones and omits some. The sample consists of under 200,000 clones, around 85% of them appearing once. The receptor was isolated from a man in his forties in good health and CMV-seronegative. The V and J genes are TRBV7-2 and TRBJ1-1; possible D gene TRBD1, 5 bases. The sample comprised PBMCs. For the CDR3, the DNA is TGTGCCAGCAGCTCCGCCTTTGGGAGGGGTGGCACTGAAGCTTTCTTT. Translation gives CASSSAFGRGGTEAFF. The full variable domain, in which reference TRBV7-2 and TRBJ1-1 provide the parts outside the CDR3, is GAGVSQSPSNKVTEKGKDVELRCDPISGHTALYWYRQSLGQGLEFLIYFQGNSAPDKSGLPSDRFSAERTGGSVSTLTIQRTQQEDSAVYLCASSSAFGRGGTEAFFGQGTRLTVV.